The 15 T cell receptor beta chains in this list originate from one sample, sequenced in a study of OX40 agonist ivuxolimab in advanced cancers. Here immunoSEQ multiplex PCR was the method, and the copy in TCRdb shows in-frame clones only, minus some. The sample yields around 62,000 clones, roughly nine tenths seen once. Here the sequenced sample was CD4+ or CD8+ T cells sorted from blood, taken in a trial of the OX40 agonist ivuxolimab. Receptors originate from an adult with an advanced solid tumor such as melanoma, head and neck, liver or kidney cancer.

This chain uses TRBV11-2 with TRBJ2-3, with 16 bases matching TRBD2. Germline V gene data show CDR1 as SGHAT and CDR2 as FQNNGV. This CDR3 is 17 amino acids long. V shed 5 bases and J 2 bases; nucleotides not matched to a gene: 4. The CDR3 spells CASSPGTSGRATDTQYF. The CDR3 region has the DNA TGTGCCAGCAGCCCAGGGACTAGCGGGAGGGCCACAGATACGCAGTATTTT.

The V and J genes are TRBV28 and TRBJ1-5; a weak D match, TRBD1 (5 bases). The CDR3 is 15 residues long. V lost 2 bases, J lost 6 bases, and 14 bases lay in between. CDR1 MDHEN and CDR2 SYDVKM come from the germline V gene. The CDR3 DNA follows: TGTGCCAGCAGTTTAGGTCCCGGGGGGTCTCAGCCCCAGCATTTT. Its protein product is CASSLGPGGSQPQHF. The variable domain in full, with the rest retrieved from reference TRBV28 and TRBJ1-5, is DVKVTQSSRYLVKRTGEKVFLECVQDMDHENMFWYRQDPGLGLRLIYFSYDVKMKEKGDIPEGYSVSREKKERFSLILESASTNQTSMYLCASSLGPGGSQPQHFGDGTRLSIL.

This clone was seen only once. Here the CDR3 reads CASSEGGSQFYNEQFF. CDR3 nucleotide sequence: TGTGCCAGCAGTGAAGGGGGGAGCCAGTTCTACAATGAGCAGTTCTTC. The V and J genes are TRBV6-1 and TRBJ2-1; D possibly uses TRBD1 or TRBD2 (5 bases each). Germline CDR1 and CDR2: MNHNS and SASEGT. Trimming shortened V by 1 base and J by 3 bases, and 13 bases separated the two germline ends. CDR3 length: 16 amino acids.

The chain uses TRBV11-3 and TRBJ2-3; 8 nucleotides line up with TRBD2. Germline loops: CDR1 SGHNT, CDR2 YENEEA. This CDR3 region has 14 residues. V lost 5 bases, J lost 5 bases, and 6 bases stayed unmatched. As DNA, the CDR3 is TGTGCCAGCAGCCTCCGGGCGGGAGGAGATACGCAGTATTTT. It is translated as CASSLRAGGDTQYF. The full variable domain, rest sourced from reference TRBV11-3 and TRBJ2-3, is EAGVVQSPRYKIIEKKQPVAFWCNPISGHNTLYWYLQNLGQGPELLIRYENEEAVDDSQLPKDRFSAERLKGVDSTLKIQPAELGDSAVYLCASSLRAGGDTQYFGPGTRLTVL.

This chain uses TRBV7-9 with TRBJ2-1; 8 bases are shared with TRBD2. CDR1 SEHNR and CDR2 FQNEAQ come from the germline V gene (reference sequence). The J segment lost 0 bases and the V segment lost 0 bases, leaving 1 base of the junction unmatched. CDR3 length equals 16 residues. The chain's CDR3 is CASSLASGSSYNEQFF. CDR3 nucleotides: TGTGCCAGCAGCTTAGCGAGCGGGAGCTCCTACAATGAGCAGTTCTTC.

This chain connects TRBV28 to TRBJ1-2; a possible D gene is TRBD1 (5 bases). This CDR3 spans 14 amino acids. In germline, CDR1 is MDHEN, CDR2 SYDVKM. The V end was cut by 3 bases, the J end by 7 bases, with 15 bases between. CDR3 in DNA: TGTGCCAGCAGTTTCAGGGTAATGTTGGTTGGCTACACCTTC. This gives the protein CASSFRVMLVGYTF.

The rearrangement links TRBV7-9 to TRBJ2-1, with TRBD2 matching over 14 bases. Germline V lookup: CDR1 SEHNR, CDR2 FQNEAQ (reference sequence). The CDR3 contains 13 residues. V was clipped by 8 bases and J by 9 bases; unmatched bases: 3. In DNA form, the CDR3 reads TGTGCCAGCGGGACTAGCGGGAGAAGTGAGCAGTTCTTC. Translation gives CASGTSGRSEQFF.

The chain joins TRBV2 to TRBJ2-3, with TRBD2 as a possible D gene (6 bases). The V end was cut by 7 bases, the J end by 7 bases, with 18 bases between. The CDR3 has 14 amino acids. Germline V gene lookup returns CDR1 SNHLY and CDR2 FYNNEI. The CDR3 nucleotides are TGTGCCAGCAAACTTTCCGGGAGCTCGTATACGCAGTATTTT. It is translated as CASKLSGSSYTQYF.

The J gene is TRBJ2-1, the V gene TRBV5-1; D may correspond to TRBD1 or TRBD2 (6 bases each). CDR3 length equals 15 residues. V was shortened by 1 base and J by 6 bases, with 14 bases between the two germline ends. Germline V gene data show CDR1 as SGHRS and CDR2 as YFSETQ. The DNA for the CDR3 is TGCGCCAGCAGCTTGACCCCGGGGGCGACCAATGAGCAGTTCTTC. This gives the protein CASSLTPGATNEQFF.

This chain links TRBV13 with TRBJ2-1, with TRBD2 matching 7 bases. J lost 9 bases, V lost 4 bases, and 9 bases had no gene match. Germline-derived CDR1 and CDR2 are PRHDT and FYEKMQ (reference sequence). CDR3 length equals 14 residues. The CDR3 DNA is TGTGCCAGCAGCTCCGGGCTGCGGGAGCTTGAGCAGTTCTTC. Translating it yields CASSSGLRELEQFF.

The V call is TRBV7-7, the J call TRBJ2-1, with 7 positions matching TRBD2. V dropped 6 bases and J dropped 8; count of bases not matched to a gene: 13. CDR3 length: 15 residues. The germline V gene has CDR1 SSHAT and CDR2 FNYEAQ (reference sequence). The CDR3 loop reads CASRQGLGEEDEQFF. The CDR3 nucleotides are TGTGCCAGCAGACAAGGACTAGGGGAGGAGGATGAGCAGTTCTTC.

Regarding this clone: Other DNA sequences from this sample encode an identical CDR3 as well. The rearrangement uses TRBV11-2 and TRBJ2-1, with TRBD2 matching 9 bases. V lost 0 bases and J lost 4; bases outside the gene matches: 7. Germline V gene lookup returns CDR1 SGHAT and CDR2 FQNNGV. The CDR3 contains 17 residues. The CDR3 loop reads CASSLDLGLAGYNEQFF. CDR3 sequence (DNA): TGTGCCAGCAGCTTAGATCTAGGTCTAGCGGGATACAATGAGCAGTTCTTC. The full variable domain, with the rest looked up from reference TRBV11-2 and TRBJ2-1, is EAGVAQSPRYKIIEKRQSVAFWCNPISGHATLYWYQQILGQGPKLLIQFQNNGVVDDSQLPKDRFSAERLKGVDSTLKIQPAKLEDSAVYLCASSLDLGLAGYNEQFFGPGTRLTVL.

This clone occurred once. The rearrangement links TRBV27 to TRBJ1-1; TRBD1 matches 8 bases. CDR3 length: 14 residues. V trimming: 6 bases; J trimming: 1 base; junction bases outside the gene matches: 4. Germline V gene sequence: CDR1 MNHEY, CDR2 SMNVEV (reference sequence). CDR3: CASSPTGGNTEAFF. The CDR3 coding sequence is TGTGCCAGCAGCCCTACAGGGGGGAACACTGAAGCTTTCTTT.

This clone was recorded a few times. CDR3 in DNA: TGCAGCTCCCGAGAAGGGACCACTGAAGCTTTCTTT. Its translation: CSSREGTTEAFF. The rearrangement links TRBV29-1 to TRBJ1-1; perhaps TRBD1 as D (5 bases). In germline, CDR1 is SQVTM, CDR2 ANQGSEA. V was pared by 8 bases and J by 4 bases, with 14 bases between. The CDR3 has 12 residues. Full variable domain (missing parts from reference TRBV29-1 and TRBJ1-1): SAVISQKPSRDICQRGTSLTIQCQVDSQVTMMFWYRQQPGQSLTLIATANQGSEATYESGFVIDKFPISRPNLTFSTLTVSNMSPEDSSIYLCSSREGTTEAFFGQGTRLTVV.

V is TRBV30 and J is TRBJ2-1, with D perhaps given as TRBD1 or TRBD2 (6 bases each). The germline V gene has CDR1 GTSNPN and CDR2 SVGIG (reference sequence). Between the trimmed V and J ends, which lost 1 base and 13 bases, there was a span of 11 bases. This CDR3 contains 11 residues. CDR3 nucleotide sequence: TGTGCCTGGAGTGAGGAGGGGGGACAGTTCTTC. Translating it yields CAWSEEGGQFF. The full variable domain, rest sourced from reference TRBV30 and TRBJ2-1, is SQTIHQWPATLVQPVGSPLSLECTVEGTSNPNLYWYRQAAGRGLQLLFYSVGIGQISSEVPQNLSASRPQDRQFILSSKKLLLSDSGFYLCAWSEEGGQFFGPGTRLTVL.